This is a list of T cell receptor beta chains from one sample in a study of blood T cell repertoires in COVID-19. Sequencing was performed with immunoSEQ multiplex PCR; in TCRdb, only in-frame clones are kept and a portion is missing. The sample carries 150,000 to 200,000 clones, approximately 85% recorded once. Sequencing was carried out using PBMCs or T cells enriched from blood (not recorded which). Receptor source: a man in his forties or fifties who had recovered from COVID-19. CDR3s include the opening cysteine and the closing phenylalanine or tryptophan. D genes are given only for firm matches. Clone size is not always given. Where it is, it says once, few, many or a class for expanded clones.

d_call | clone_size | j_call | v_call | cdr3_nt | cdr3_aa
. | . | TRBJ1-5 | TRBV6-5 | TGTGCCAGCAGTCCAATCCGGGGTGCCAATCAGCCCCAGCATTTT | CASSPIRGANQPQHF
TRBD1 | . | TRBJ2-7 | TRBV5-1 | TGCGCCAGCAGCTTGGGGTCAGGGGGAAACGAGCAGTACTTC | CASSLGSGGNEQYF
TRBD2 | . | TRBJ2-1 | TRBV7-9 | TGTGCCAGCAGCCACTCCGGGACTAGCGGGTTGAATGAGCAGTTCTTC | CASSHSGTSGLNEQFF
TRBD1 | . | TRBJ1-3 | TRBV7-9 | TGTGCCAGCAGCTTAGGAAGACAGGGCCTTATCTCTGGAAACACCATATATTTT | CASSLGRQGLISGNTIYF
. | . | TRBJ2-7 | TRBV28 | TGTGCCAGCAGCTTTCTGGGAGGACTCTACGAGCAGTACTTC | CASSFLGGLYEQYF
. | once | TRBJ1-1 | TRBV5-4 | TGTGCCAGCAGCCCGGTGAACACTGAAGCTTTCTTT | CASSPVNTEAFF
TRBD1 | . | TRBJ2-7 | TRBV6-5 | TGTGCCAGCAGTTACTCGACGGCAGGGGGCTACTACGAGCAGTACTTC | CASSYSTAGGYYEQYF
. | . | TRBJ2-7 | TRBV29-1 | TGCAGCGTTGCAGGGTACACATCCGACGAGCAGTACTTC | CSVAGYTSDEQYF
. | . | TRBJ1-6 | TRBV28 | TGTGCCAGCAGTCCGGACAGCTCCGATTCACCCCTCCACTTT | CASSPDSSDSPLHF
. | . | TRBJ1-4 | TRBV4-1 | TGCGCCAGCAGCCAAGACCGGGGTTCGTCGACTAATGAAAAACTGTTTTTT | CASSQDRGSSTNEKLFF
. | many | TRBJ1-1 | TRBV12-3/TRBV12-4 | TGTGCCAGCAGTTTAGCGGAGGGAGCTGAAGCTTTCTTT | CASSLAEGAEAFF
. | . | TRBJ1-1 | TRBV25-1 | TGTGCCAGCAGTGAGTATAGGGGTCCTGAAGCTTTCTTT | CASSEYRGPEAFF
TRBD2 | few | TRBJ2-5 | TRBV7-9 | TGTGCCAGCAGCTTAGCACTAGCGGGGACCTTTCTGGCCCAGTACTTC | CASSLALAGTFLAQYF
TRBD2 | . | TRBJ2-3 | TRBV4-2 | TGTGCCAGCAGCCAAGCGGGGGGGCGCAAAACAGATACGCAGTATTTT | CASSQAGGRKTDTQYF
TRBD1 | . | TRBJ2-1 | TRBV5-4 | TGTGCCAGCATCTCCTTGACAGGGGGGTCCTACAATGAGCAGTTCTTC | CASISLTGGSYNEQFF
TRBD2 | . | TRBJ2-3 | TRBV4-3 | TGCGCCAGCAGCCAATCCCCCGGGACTAGCGGGGCAGATACGCAGTATTTT | CASSQSPGTSGADTQYF
TRBD1 | . | TRBJ1-5 | TRBV28 | TGTGCCAGCAAACCCAACGCCGGGACAGTCAATCAGCCCCAGCATTTT | CASKPNAGTVNQPQHF
. | . | TRBJ2-3 | TRBV2 | TGTGCCAGCACCCAGGGGTCAGATACGCAGTATTTT | CASTQGSDTQYF
. | . | TRBJ1-6 | TRBV30 | TGTGCCTGGAGGACTTGGGGGGATAATTCACCCCTCCACTTT | CAWRTWGDNSPLHF
TRBD2 | once | TRBJ2-7 | TRBV7-3 | TGTGCCAGCAGCTTAGCTAGCGGGACACCCTACGAGCAGTACTTC | CASSLASGTPYEQYF
TRBD1 | . | TRBJ1-2 | TRBV6-1 | TGTGCCAGCAGTGAACGGGACAGAGGCTATGGCTACACCTTC | CASSERDRGYGYTF
. | . | TRBJ2-5 | TRBV2 | TGTGCCAGCAGTGAGCCCGGGGAGACCCAGTACTTC | CASSEPGETQYF
TRBD1 | . | TRBJ1-4 | TRBV25-1 | TGTGCCAGCAGTGCAGGACAGGGAGTTAATGAAAAACTGTTTTTT | CASSAGQGVNEKLFF
. | . | TRBJ1-5 | TRBV5-1 | TGCGCCAGCAGCTTGAACGGAGATAGCAATCAGCCCCAGCATTTT | CASSLNGDSNQPQHF
. | . | TRBJ2-3 | TRBV30 | TGTGCCTGGAGCCCCCCGGGCAGGGACACAGATACGCAGTATTTT | CAWSPPGRDTDTQYF
TRBD1 | . | TRBJ2-1 | TRBV19 | TGTGCCAGTAGTTCTGGGACAGCCGATGAGCAGTTCTTC | CASSSGTADEQFF
TRBD1 | . | TRBJ2-1 | TRBV10-3 | TGTGCCATTCGGGACAGGCAGTACAATGAGCAGTTCTTC | CAIRDRQYNEQFF
TRBD1 | . | TRBJ1-4 | TRBV4-3 | TGCGCCAGCAGCCAAGAGGGGGACAGGCCTGAAAAACTGTTTTTT | CASSQEGDRPEKLFF
TRBD1 | . | TRBJ1-1 | TRBV2 | TGTGCCAGCAGTGTGACAGGGCGCACTGAAGCTTTCTTT | CASSVTGRTEAFF
. | . | TRBJ2-1 | TRBV7-2 | TGTGCCAGCAGCGAAGGGGCGAATGAGCAGTTCTTC | CASSEGANEQFF
. | . | TRBJ1-5 | TRBV6-2/TRBV6-3 | TGTGCCAGCAGTTACTCGAGGGGACTTAGCAATCAGCCCCAGCATTTT | CASSYSRGLSNQPQHF
TRBD2 | . | TRBJ2-7 | TRBV11-1 | TGTGCCAGCAGCTTAGGCGGGAGACCCTCGGACGAGCAGTACTTC | CASSLGGRPSDEQYF
TRBD1 | . | TRBJ1-2 | TRBV5-1 | TGCGCCAGCAGCTCGGGGCGGGACAGGGGGCATGGCTACACCTTC | CASSSGRDRGHGYTF
TRBD2 | . | TRBJ2-1 | TRBV7-8 | TGTGCCAGCAGCTCCCCCACTAGCGGGAGCTCCTACAATGAGCAGTTCTTC | CASSSPTSGSSYNEQFF
. | . | TRBJ2-2 | TRBV11-1 | TGTGCCAGCAGCTTAGTAGCGCCCGGGGAGCTGTTTTTT | CASSLVAPGELFF
TRBD2 | once | TRBJ2-2 | TRBV28 | TGTGCCAGCAGTTTGAGGCTAGCGGGCACCGGGGAGCTGTTTTTT | CASSLRLAGTGELFF
TRBD2 | . | TRBJ2-3 | TRBV27 | TGTGCCAGCAGTTTCTTACCGGGACTAGCCATCACAGATACGCAGTATTTT | CASSFLPGLAITDTQYF
. | . | TRBJ1-5 | TRBV4-3 | TGCGCCAGCAGCCAAGATACGGGACATGGCAATCAGCCCCAGCATTTT | CASSQDTGHGNQPQHF
TRBD1 | medium-sized | TRBJ2-2 | TRBV19 | TGTGCCAGTAGGGACAGGGGATGGGAAACCGGGGAGCTGTTTTTT | CASRDRGWETGELFF
TRBD1 | . | TRBJ2-4 | TRBV10-3 | TGTGCCATCAGTTTCACACAGGGGGCCGAAAACATTCAGTACTTC | CAISFTQGAENIQYF
TRBD1 | . | TRBJ2-7 | TRBV5-8 | TGTGCCAGCGTTGGACAGGGTTTTGCCGAGCAGTACTTC | CASVGQGFAEQYF